Listed below are T cell receptor beta chains from one sample, sequenced in a study of long-term antiretroviral therapy in people with HIV. Some clones are missing from TCRdb's copy, which holds only in-frame ones; the method was immunoSEQ multiplex PCR. The sample records 17,000 or so clones, approximately 80% being singletons. The specimen comprised unsorted PBMCs, sampled 0.3 years after starting antiretroviral therapy. These TCRs come from a man between 18 and 29 years old with HIV. Each CDR3 is given with its conserved first and last residue. D genes are given only for firm matches. Size is omitted from some rows. Given values are once, few, many or a class for expanded clones.

d_call	clone_size	v_call	j_call	cdr3_aa	cdr3_nt
TRBD1	.	TRBV6-5	TRBJ1-3	CASSYGTGSGNTIYF	TGTGCCAGCAGTTATGGGACAGGGTCTGGAAACACCATATATTTT
TRBD1	.	TRBV28	TRBJ1-3	CATAGQGADTIYF	TGTGCCACCGCCGGACAGGGTGCGGACACCATATATTTT
.	.	TRBV5-1	TRBJ2-2	CASSTRQIHTGELFF	TGCGCCAGCAGCACCCGACAGATACACACCGGGGAGCTGTTTTTT
TRBD1	.	TRBV18	TRBJ1-2	CASSPDRENGGYTF	TGTGCCAGCTCCCCGGACAGGGAGAACGGTGGCTACACCTTC
TRBD1	.	TRBV27	TRBJ1-1	CASSWDRGNTEAFF	TGTGCCAGCAGTTGGGACAGAGGGAACACTGAAGCTTTCTTT
.	.	TRBV5-1	TRBJ2-3	CASSFGDRTDTQYF	TGCGCCAGCAGCTTCGGAGACCGTACAGATACGCAGTATTTT
TRBD1	.	TRBV7-2	TRBJ2-7	CASSSDRTGEYEQYF	TGTGCCAGCAGCTCTGACAGGACAGGGGAATACGAGCAGTACTTC
.	.	TRBV18	TRBJ1-1	CASSPTKQGMNTEAFF	TGTGCCAGCTCACCAACTAAACAGGGAATGAACACTGAAGCTTTCTTT
TRBD1	few	TRBV2	TRBJ1-5	CASSAQGAANQPQHF	TGTGCCAGCAGTGCACAGGGGGCGGCAAATCAGCCCCAGCATTTT
.	.	TRBV5-1	TRBJ1-2	CASSLAGWADPWGYTF	TGCGCCAGCAGCTTGGCCGGTTGGGCGGATCCCTGGGGCTACACCTTC
.	once	TRBV9	TRBJ2-2	CASSVVEHLRGTGELFF	TGTGCCAGCAGCGTTGTGGAGCACCTCAGGGGCACCGGGGAGCTGTTTTTT
.	.	TRBV9	TRBJ1-3	CASSSGRVQGDTIYF	TGTGCCAGCAGCTCTGGGAGGGTTCAGGGAGACACCATATATTTT
.	.	TRBV6-5	TRBJ1-1	CASRIGLTSGTEAFF	TGTGCCAGCAGGATAGGACTCACGTCGGGCACTGAAGCTTTCTTT
TRBD1	.	TRBV5-1	TRBJ1-6	CASSQDRDDSPLHF	TGCGCCAGCAGCCAGGACAGGGATGATTCACCCCTCCACTTT
.	.	TRBV6-5	TRBJ1-1	CASSYSNRGQKAFF	TGTGCCAGCAGTTACTCGAATCGGGGACAAAAAGCTTTCTTT
.	.	TRBV4-1	TRBJ1-5	CASSPHVTVQPQHF	TGCGCCAGCAGCCCCCACGTGACGGTTCAGCCCCAGCATTTT
.	once	TRBV5-4	TRBJ2-1	CASSEESASYNEQFF	TGTGCCAGCAGCGAGGAATCGGCCTCCTACAATGAGCAGTTCTTC
.	.	TRBV5-1	TRBJ2-5	CASSLGADWKTQYF	TGCGCCAGCAGCTTGGGGGCGGATTGGAAGACCCAGTACTTC
.	few	TRBV27	TRBJ1-2	CASRKNFYGYTF	TGTGCCAGCAGGAAGAATTTCTATGGCTACACCTTC
.	.	TRBV11-3	TRBJ2-1	CASSLDSLSYNEQFF	TGTGCCAGCAGCTTAGATAGCCTCTCCTACAATGAGCAGTTCTTC
.	few	TRBV7-9	TRBJ2-1	CASSLENGEQFF	TGTGCCAGCAGCTTAGAAAATGGGGAGCAGTTCTTC
TRBD1	.	TRBV4-1	TRBJ1-6	CASSQEGQGSSPLHF	TGCGCCAGCAGCCAAGAGGGACAGGGGTCTTCACCCCTCCACTTT
TRBD2	.	TRBV18	TRBJ2-7	CASSRGGEQYF	TGTGCCAGCTCTCGCGGGGGGGAGCAGTACTTC
TRBD2	few	TRBV2	TRBJ2-3	CASSADSGGAVQYF	TGTGCCAGCAGCGCCGATAGCGGGGGGGCGGTGCAGTATTTT
.	.	TRBV15	TRBJ1-5	CATSRTGLGRNQPQHF	TGTGCCACCAGCAGAACAGGACTCGGCCGCAATCAGCCCCAGCATTTT
.	.	TRBV7-8	TRBJ1-1	CASSQTLNRGYENTEAFF	TGTGCCAGCAGCCAAACTTTAAATCGGGGCTATGAGAACACTGAAGCTTTCTTT
.	.	TRBV11-2	TRBJ2-5	CASSLRPTETQYF	TGTGCCAGCAGCTTGAGACCAACGGAGACCCAGTACTTC
.	medium-sized	TRBV5-1	TRBJ2-3	CASSLLRESTDTQYF	TGCGCCAGCAGCTTGCTCAGGGAGTCCACAGATACGCAGTATTTT
.	once	TRBV2	TRBJ2-3	CASLTGISTDTQYF	TGTGCCAGCCTAACAGGGATAAGCACAGATACGCAGTATTTT
TRBD1	.	TRBV10-2	TRBJ1-2	CASSDGTGFGYTF	TGCGCCAGCAGTGATGGGACAGGGTTTGGCTACACCTTC
.	.	TRBV28	TRBJ2-3	CASSLSRLNAISRDTQYF	TGTGCCAGCAGTTTATCCCGTCTTAACGCCATATCCCGAGATACGCAGTATTTT
TRBD2	.	TRBV27	TRBJ2-1	CASSLGLGRGGYNEQFF	TGTGCCAGCAGTTTAGGACTAGGACGGGGCGGTTACAATGAGCAGTTCTTC
.	.	TRBV7-6	TRBJ2-1	CASSLTGTNNEQFF	TGTGCCAGCAGCTTGACGGGGACGAACAATGAGCAGTTCTTC
.	.	TRBV7-9	TRBJ2-1	CASSLLAEQFF	TGTGCCAGCAGCTTACTGGCTGAGCAGTTCTTC
TRBD2	.	TRBV29-1	TRBJ2-3	CSHTTGTSKSDTQYF	TGCAGCCACACCACCGGGACTAGCAAGTCAGATACGCAGTATTTT
.	.	TRBV9	TRBJ2-5	CASSPVQETQYF	TGTGCCAGCAGCCCTGTCCAAGAGACCCAGTACTTC
TRBD1	.	TRBV7-9	TRBJ2-1	CASSDTGTGEGNEQFF	TGTGCCAGCAGCGACACCGGGACAGGGGAGGGGAATGAGCAGTTCTTC
.	.	TRBV7-2	TRBJ1-2	CASSFSTSYGYTF	TGTGCCAGCAGCTTTTCTACCTCCTATGGCTACACCTTC